Listed here is a single T cell receptor beta chain. These data come from a study of cytomegalovirus exposure and HLA in healthy donors. The CDR3 totals 15 residues. Germline V gives CDR1 MNHNY, CDR2 SVGAGI (reference sequence). V was clipped by 2 bases and J by 4 bases, with 12 bases between them. The PCR contained 60 Vbeta and 13 Jbeta primers. The assay was immunoSEQ multiplex PCR, and TCRdb's table has in-frame clones only and misses some. The table shows some 130,000 clones, with 82% occurring only once. The TCR was taken from a male donor in good health and CMV-seropositive. Input material: PBMCs. The chain has TRBV6-6 and TRBJ2-1, with D possibly TRBD1 on 7 matching bases. CDR3 protein: CASSYEAGGYNEQFF. The CDR3 DNA reads TGTGCCAGCAGTTACGAGGCAGGGGGGTACAATGAGCAGTTCTTC.